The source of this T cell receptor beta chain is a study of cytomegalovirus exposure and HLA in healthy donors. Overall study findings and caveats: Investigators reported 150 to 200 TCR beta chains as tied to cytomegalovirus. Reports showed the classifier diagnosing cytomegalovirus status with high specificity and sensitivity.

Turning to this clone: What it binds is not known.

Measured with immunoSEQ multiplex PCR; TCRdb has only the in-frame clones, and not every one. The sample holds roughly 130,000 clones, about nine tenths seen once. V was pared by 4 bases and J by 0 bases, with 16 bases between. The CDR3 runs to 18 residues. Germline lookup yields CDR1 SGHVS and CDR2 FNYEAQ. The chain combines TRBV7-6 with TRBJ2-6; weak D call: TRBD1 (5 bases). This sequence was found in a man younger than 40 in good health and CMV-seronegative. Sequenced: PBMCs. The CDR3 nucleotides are TGTGCCAGCAGCTCTCAAGGGGTAATCACCTCTGGGGCCAACGTCCTGACTTTC. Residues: CASSSQGVITSGANVLTF.